Each of the 10 T cell receptor beta chains below was sequenced from the same sample in a study of T cells expressing NK-cell markers. TCRdb reprocessed the 5' RACE reads and reports one entry per CDR3 protein, with no DNA. This sample's table reports 440,000 or so distinct CDR3 sequences. What was sequenced was blood T cells: a sorted CD56 or NKG2C T cell subset, CD4+ or CD8+ T cells, or bulk PBMC T cells (not recorded which). The source is a woman between 18 and 70 years old in good health.

J is TRBJ2-5 and V is TRBV23-1; TCRdb's D call of TRBD1 is untestable without DNA. TRBV23-1 is labeled an ORF, and its function is uncertain. The CDR3 has 16 residues. CDR3 residues: CASSQSGRGDGETQYF.

The chain carries TRBV29-1 and TRBJ2-7. Germline V CDR1 and CDR2: SQVTM, ANQGSEA. The CDR3 has 12 residues. CDR3 in amino acids: CSVMASSYEQYF.

The chain joins TRBV9 to TRBJ1-2; the D gene TCRdb calls, TRBD1, cannot be checked with no DNA. The V gene's germline CDR1 is SGDLS and CDR2 YYNGEE. This CDR3 has 14 residues. CDR3 region: CASSVGGQAAGYTF.

The chain carries TRBV5-5 and TRBJ1-1. This CDR3 has 14 residues. CDR1 SGHKS and CDR2 YYEKEE come from the germline V gene (reference sequence). CDR3 amino acids: CASSSERTNTEAFF.

This chain connects TRBV2 to TRBJ2-1; the D gene TCRdb calls, TRBD1, cannot be checked with no DNA. Germline V gene lookup returns CDR1 SNHLY and CDR2 FYNNEI. This CDR3 comprises 15 residues. The CDR3 sequence: CASSAGVPSYNEQFF.

The V and J genes are TRBV29-1 and TRBJ1-2; the TCRdb D gene call, TRBD1, has no DNA to confirm it. Germline loops: CDR1 SQVTM, CDR2 ANQGSEA. The CDR3 totals 15 residues. CDR3 sequence reads: CSVDVRDRGIYGYTF.

The chain links TRBV12-3 or TRBV12-4 to TRBJ1-2. CDR3 size: 11 residues. This chain's CDR3 is CASSFGSGYTF.

The J gene is TRBJ1-1, the V gene TRBV30. Germline V lookup: CDR1 GTSNPN, CDR2 SVGIG (reference sequence). This CDR3 spans 13 amino acids. This CDR3 reads CAWSGAAWAEAFF.

The chain recombines TRBV6-1 with TRBJ2-1; TCRdb gives TRBD1 as the D gene, but with no DNA this cannot be confirmed. CDR1 and CDR2 from the germline V gene are MNHNS and SASEGT. This CDR3 spans 14 amino acids. CDR3 region: CASRPPGPSNEQFF.

The chain recombines TRBV19 with TRBJ2-1; absent DNA, TCRdb's TRBD1 call cannot be checked. CDR1 is LNHDA and CDR2 is SQIVND in the germline V gene (reference sequence). The CDR3 consists of 14 residues. CDR3 protein: CASSIVSGDNEQFF.